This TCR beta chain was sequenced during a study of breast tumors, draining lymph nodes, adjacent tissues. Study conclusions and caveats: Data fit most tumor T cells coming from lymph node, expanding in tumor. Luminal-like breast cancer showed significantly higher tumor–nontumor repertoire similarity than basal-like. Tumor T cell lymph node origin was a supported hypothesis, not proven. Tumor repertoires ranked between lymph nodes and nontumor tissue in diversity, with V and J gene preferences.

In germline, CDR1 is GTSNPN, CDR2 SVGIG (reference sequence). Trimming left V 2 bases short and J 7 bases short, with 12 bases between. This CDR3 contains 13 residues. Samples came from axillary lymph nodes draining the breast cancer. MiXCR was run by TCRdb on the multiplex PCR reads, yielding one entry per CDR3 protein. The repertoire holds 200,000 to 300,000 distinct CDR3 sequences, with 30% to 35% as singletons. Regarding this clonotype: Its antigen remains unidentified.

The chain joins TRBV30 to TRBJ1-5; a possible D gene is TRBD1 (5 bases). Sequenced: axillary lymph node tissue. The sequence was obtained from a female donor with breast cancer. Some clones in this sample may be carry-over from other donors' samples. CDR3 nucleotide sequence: TGTGCCTGGAGTTTAGGGGTGGGACAGCCCCAGCATTTT. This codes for CAWSLGVGQPQHF.